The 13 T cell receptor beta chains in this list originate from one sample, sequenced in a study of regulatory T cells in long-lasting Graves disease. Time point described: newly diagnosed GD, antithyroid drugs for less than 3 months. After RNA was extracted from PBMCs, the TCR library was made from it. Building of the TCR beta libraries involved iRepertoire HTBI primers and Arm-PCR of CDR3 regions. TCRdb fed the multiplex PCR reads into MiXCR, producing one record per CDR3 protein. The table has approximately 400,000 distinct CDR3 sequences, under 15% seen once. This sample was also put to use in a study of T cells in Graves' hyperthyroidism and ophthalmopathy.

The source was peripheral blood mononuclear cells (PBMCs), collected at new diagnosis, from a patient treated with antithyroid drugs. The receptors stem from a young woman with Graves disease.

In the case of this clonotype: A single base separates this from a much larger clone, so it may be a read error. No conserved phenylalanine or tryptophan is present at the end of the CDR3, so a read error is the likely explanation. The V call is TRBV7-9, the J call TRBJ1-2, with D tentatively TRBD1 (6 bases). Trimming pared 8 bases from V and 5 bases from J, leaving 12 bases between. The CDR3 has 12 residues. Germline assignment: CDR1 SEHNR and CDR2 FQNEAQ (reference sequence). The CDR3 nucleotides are TGTGCCAGCGGACAGAACGTATATGGCTACACCCTC. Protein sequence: CASGQNVYGYTL.

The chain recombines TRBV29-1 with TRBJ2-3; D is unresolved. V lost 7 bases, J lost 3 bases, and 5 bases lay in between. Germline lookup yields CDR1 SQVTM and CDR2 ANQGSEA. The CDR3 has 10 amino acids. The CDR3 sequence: CSGGTDTQYF. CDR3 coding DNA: TGCAGCGGAGGAACAGATACGCAGTATTTT.

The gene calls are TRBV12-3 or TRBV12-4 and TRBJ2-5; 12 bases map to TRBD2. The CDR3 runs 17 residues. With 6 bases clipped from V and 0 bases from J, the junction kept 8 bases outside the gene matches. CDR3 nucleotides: TGTGCCAGCAGGCCCTCTAGCGGGAGGGGGAACCAAGAGACCCAGTACTTC. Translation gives CASRPSSGRGNQETQYF.

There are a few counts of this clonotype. CDR3 DNA: TGTGCCAGCAGCCAAGAATCTCTCCGGCCTGTCGACTACGAGCAGTACTTC. Translation: CASSQESLRPVDYEQYF. This sequence joins TRBV4-2 and TRBJ2-7; D is unclear. The CDR3 covers 17 residues. Germline V CDR1 and CDR2: LGHNA, YNFKEQ. V shed 0 bases and J shed 3 bases, with 18 bases lying between them.

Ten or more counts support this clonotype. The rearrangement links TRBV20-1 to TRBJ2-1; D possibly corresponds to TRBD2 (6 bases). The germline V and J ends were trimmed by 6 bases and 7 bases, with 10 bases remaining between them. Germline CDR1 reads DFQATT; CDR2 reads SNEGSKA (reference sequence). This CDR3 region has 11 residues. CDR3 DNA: TGCAGTGCAACCCGGGGGAATGAGCAGTTCTTC. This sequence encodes CSATRGNEQFF.

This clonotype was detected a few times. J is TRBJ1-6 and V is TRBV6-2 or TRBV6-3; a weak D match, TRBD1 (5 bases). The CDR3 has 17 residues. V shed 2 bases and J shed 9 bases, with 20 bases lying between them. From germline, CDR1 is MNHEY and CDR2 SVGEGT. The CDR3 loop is CASSYGGSVRGGSPLHF. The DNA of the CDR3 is TGTGCCAGCAGTTACGGGGGGTCCGTTCGAGGCGGTTCACCCCTCCACTTT.

CDR3 sequence (DNA): TGTGCCAGCACCCCGTCTCCGAACACCGGGGAGCTGTTTTTT. This codes for CASTPSPNTGELFF. This chain connects TRBV27 to TRBJ2-2, with D uncertain. Trimming shortened V by 7 bases and J by 0 bases, and 9 bases separated the two germline ends. The CDR3 is made up of 14 amino acids. Germline lookup yields CDR1 MNHEY and CDR2 SMNVEV (reference sequence).

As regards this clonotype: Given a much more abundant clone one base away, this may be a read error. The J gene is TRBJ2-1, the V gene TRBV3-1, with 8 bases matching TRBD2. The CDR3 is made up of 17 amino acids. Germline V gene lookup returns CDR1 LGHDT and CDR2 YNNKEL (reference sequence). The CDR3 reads CASSQDQVSGIYNGQFF. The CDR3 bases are TGTGCCAGCAGCCAAGATCAGGTTAGCGGGATCTACAATGGGCAGTTCTTC.

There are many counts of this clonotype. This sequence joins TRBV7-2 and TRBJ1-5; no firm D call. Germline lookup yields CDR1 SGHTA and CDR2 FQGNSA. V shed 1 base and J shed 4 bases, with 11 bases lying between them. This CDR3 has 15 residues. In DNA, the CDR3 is TGTGCCAGCAGCTTAGTAGGTGTGGGAAATCAGCCCCAGCATTTT. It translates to CASSLVGVGNQPQHF.

The CDR3 protein is CSVHSGTGTDTQYF. The CDR3 nucleotides are TGCAGTGTCCATAGCGGGACTGGCACAGATACGCAGTATTTT. This chain uses TRBV20-1 with TRBJ2-3; 8 bases align to TRBD2. The CDR3 sequence is 14 residues long. Germline assignment: CDR1 DFQATT and CDR2 SNEGSKA (reference sequence). J lost 1 base, V lost 7 bases, and 7 bases had no gene match.

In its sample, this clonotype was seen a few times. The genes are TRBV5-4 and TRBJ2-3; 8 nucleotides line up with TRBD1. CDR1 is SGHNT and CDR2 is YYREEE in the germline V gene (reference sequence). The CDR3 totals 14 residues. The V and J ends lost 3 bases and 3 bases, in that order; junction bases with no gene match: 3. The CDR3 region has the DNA TGTGCCAGCAGCTACCGGACAGGGACAGATACGCAGTATTTT. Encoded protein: CASSYRTGTDTQYF.

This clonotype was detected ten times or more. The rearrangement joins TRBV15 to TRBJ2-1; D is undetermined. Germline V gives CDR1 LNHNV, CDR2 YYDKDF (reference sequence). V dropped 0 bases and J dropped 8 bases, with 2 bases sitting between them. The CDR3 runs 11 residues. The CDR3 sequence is CATSREDEQFF. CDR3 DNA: TGTGCCACCAGCAGAGAGGATGAGCAGTTCTTC.

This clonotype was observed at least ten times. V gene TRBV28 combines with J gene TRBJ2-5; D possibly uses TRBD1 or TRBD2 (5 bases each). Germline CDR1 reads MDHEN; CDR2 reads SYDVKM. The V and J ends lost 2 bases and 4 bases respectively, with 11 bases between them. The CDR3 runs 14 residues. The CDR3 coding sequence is TGTGCCAGCAGTTTAGGGACCCCGGCAGAGACCCAGTACTTC. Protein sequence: CASSLGTPAETQYF.